Here is one T cell receptor (beta chain) with its context. Profiled with immunoSEQ multiplex PCR; TCRdb holds only in-frame clones, not every one. The table lists about 28,000 clones, roughly 79% of them singletons. These data come from a study of blood T cell repertoires in COVID-19. As for the study in general: Nucleic acid was either cDNA or gDNA, and it came from T cells, B-cell-depleted T cells, or PBMCs.

Trimming removed 4 bases at V and 1 base at J, with 16 bases between. The CDR3 extends over 16 amino acids. Germline CDR1 and CDR2: LGHDT and YNNKEL (reference sequence). Material for sequencing was peripheral blood. V gene TRBV3-1 (or the pseudogene TRBV3-2) combines with J gene TRBJ2-5, with a tentative D call TRBD1 (5 bases). The sequence derives from a man aged 65 to 79 with acute or convalescent COVID-19. As DNA, the CDR3 is TGTGCCAGCAGCCCGAACCTTGGGGCGGCCCAAGAGACCCAGTACTTC. It is translated as CASSPNLGAAQETQYF.